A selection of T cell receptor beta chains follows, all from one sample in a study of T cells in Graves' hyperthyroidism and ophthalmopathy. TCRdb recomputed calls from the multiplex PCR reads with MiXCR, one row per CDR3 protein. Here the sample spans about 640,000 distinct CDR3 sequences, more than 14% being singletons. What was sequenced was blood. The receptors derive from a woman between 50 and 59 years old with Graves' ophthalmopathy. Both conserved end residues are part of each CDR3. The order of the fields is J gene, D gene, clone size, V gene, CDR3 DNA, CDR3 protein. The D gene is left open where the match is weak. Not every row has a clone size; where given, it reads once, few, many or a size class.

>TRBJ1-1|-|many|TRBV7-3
TGTGCCAGCAGACTACAGCAGAACACTGAAGCTTTCTTT
CASRLQQNTEAFF
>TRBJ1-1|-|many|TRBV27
TGTGCCAGCTACGGACACCTGGGGAACACTGAAGCTTTCTTT
CASYGHLGNTEAFF
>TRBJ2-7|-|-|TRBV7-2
TGTGCCAGCAGCTTAGCGGGAGAACCCTACGAGCAGTACTTC
CASSLAGEPYEQYF
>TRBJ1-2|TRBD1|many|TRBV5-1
TGCGCCAGCAGCAAGGACAGGGTCTATGGCTACACCTTC
CASSKDRVYGYTF
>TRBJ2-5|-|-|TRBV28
TGTGCCAGCGGTTCTCCCTCCCCGTGGGGGCGGGCGACCCAGTACTTC
CASGSPSPWGRATQYF
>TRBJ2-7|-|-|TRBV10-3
TGTGCCAGCAGTTTTGAGCGGGCTCCCTACGAGCAGTACTTC
CASSFERAPYEQYF
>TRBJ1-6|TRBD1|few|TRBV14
TGTGCCAGCAGCCGGACAGGGGGTTATTCACCCCTCCACTTT
CASSRTGGYSPLHF
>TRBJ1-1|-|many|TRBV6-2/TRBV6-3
TGTGCCAGCAGTTACATGGGGGCCACTGAAGCTTTCTTT
CASSYMGATEAFF
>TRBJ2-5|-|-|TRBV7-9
-
CASSPTFGTGAYLDF
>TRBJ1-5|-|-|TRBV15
TGTGCCACCAGCAGAGACCCAGGAGGAGGCAATCAGCCCCAGCATTTT
CATSRDPGGGNQPQHF
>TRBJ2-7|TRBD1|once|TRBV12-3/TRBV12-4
TGTGCCAGCAGTTTGGGACAGGGCATCAGCTACGAGCAGTACTTC
CASSLGQGISYEQYF
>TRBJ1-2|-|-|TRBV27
TGTGCCAGCAGGCCACAGGAAAACTATGGCTACACCTTC
CASRPQENYGYTF
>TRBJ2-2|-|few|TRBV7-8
TGTGCCAGCAGCTTACCCCCCCAAGGAGCGGTTGGGGGGGAGCTGTTTTTT
CASSLPPQGAVGGELFF
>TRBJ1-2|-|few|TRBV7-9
TGTGCCAGCAGCTTAGCGCTGTCGGGTACAGCTAACTATGGCTACACCTTC
CASSLALSGTANYGYTF
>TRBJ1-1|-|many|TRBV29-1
TGCAGCGTACTACCGAAGTGGGGCCTCACTGAAGCTTTCTTT
CSVLPKWGLTEAFF
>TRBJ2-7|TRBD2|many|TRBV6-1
TGTGCCAGCAGTCGTCCGGGACTAGCGGGAGTTAAGATCGGATACGAGCAGTACTTC
CASSRPGLAGVKIGYEQYF
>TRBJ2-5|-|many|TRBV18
TGTGCCAGCTCACCCATCGGCGGGATGACACAAGAGACCCAGTACTTC
CASSPIGGMTQETQYF
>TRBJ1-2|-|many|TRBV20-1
TGCAGTGCTAGTCCCGGACAGAGCTCCTCTAACTATGGCTACACCTTC
CSASPGQSSSNYGYTF
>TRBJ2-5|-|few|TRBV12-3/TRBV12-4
TGTGCCGGCAGGACGTCGTGGACACCTCAAGAGACCCAGTACTTC
CAGRTSWTPQETQYF